A selection of T cell receptor beta chains follows, all from one sample in a study of shared clonotypes between healthy human individuals. Profiling relied on immunoSEQ multiplex PCR, and the TCRdb table lists in-frame clones only, not all of them. The repertoire includes about 2.2 million clones, about 92% of them detected once, and over 1.5% sits in the top ten. What was sequenced was naive CD8+ T cells from PBMCs. The receptor source for this set is a man between 18 and 29 years old in good health. Some clones in this sample may be carry-over from other donors' samples. Each CDR3 is given with its conserved first and last residue. A D gene is named only where the DNA matches it firmly. Rows may omit the clone size; those that give it use once, few, many or a size class.

>13|NA|TRBJ2-2|TRBV25-1|NA
TGTGCCAGCACCTTCTGGGGGGCCGGGGAGCTGTTTTTT
CASTFWGAGELFF
>11|NA|TRBJ2-5|TRBV27|NA
TGTGCCAGCTTCATGGGAGAGACCCAGTACTTC
CASFMGETQYF
>10|NA|TRBJ2-5|TRBV29-1|NA
TGCAGCGTTCTTGTAGAGACCCAGTACTTC
CSVLVETQYF
>18|TRBD2|TRBJ2-3|TRBV27|NA
TGTGCCAGCAGTCCCCCCCGGCTTAGCGGGAGATTAGATGATACGCAGTATTTT
CASSPPRLSGRLDDTQYF
>14|NA|TRBJ2-1|TRBV27|NA
TGTGCCAGCGCTTGGGCCCCCGGGACAAATGAGCAGTTCTTC
CASAWAPGTNEQFF
>14|NA|TRBJ2-5|TRBV4-1|NA
TGCGCCAGCAGCCCCCGGACAGAGCAAGAGACCCAGTACTTC
CASSPRTEQETQYF
>12|NA|TRBJ2-2|TRBV12-5|few
TGTGCTAGTGGTTTGGTCGGTGGGGAGCTGTTTTTT
CASGLVGGELFF
>13|TRBD1|TRBJ1-2|TRBV5-6|once
TGTGCCAGCAGACATACAGGGGGCGCCGGCTACACCTTC
CASRHTGGAGYTF
>16|TRBD1|TRBJ1-2|TRBV6-5|NA
TGTGCCAGCAGTTACTCTCCAGGACAGGGGGCCGGAGGCTACACCTTC
CASSYSPGQGAGGYTF
>14|NA|TRBJ2-3|TRBV30|once
TGTGCCTGGAGTATCGTCGGGGACGTGGGTACGCAGTATTTT
CAWSIVGDVGTQYF
>15|TRBD2|TRBJ2-1|TRBV11-1|NA
TGTGCCAGCAACGGAGGTGAGCGGGATGTCAATGAGCAGTTCTTC
CASNGGERDVNEQFF
>16|TRBD2|TRBJ2-1|TRBV27|NA
TGTGCCAGCAGTTCCCTAGCGGGCCGAGACCATCAGGAGCAGTTCTTC
CASSSLAGRDHQEQFF
>15|NA|TRBJ1-2|TRBV5-6|NA
TGTGCCAGCAGCATTACAGGCGGGGGCGAGGCTGGCTACACCTTC
CASSITGGGEAGYTF
>14|TRBD1|TRBJ1-1|TRBV28|NA
TGTGCCAGCAGTTTAAACAGGGGGGACACTGAAGCTTTCTTT
CASSLNRGDTEAFF
>15|TRBD1|TRBJ2-1|TRBV6-5|NA
TGTGCCAGCAGTTACTCGACAGGGGGGCAGAATGAGCAGTTCTTC
CASSYSTGGQNEQFF
>15|NA|TRBJ1-3|TRBV7-9|NA
TGTGCCAGCAGCGTCGGTCGACTCTCTGGAAACACCATATATTTT
CASSVGRLSGNTIYF
>14|TRBD1|TRBJ2-7|TRBV18|NA
TGTGCCAGCTCACCGGGACAGGGGGCAATAGAGCAGTACTTC
CASSPGQGAIEQYF
>17|TRBD2|TRBJ2-2|TRBV4-1|NA
TGCGCCAGCAGCCAATTCCCCAGCGGGGTAACTACCGGGGAGCTGTTTTTT
CASSQFPSGVTTGELFF
>13|TRBD1|TRBJ2-7|TRBV27|NA
TGTGCCAGCACGGGACAGGGCAGCTACGAGCAGTACTTC
CASTGQGSYEQYF
>15|TRBD1|TRBJ2-1|TRBV7-9|NA
TGTGCCAGCAGCTTAGCCCCGGGCCCAGGGGGTGAGCAGTTCTTC
CASSLAPGPGGEQFF
>15|TRBD2|TRBJ2-3|TRBV29-1|NA
TGCAGCGTAAGAAGCTCTAGCGGGTGGTTAGATACGCAGTATTTT
CSVRSSSGWLDTQYF
>16|NA|TRBJ2-7|TRBV5-5|NA
TGTGCCAGCATCATGACTGCCCCCGGGGCCTCCTACGAGCAGTACTTC
CASIMTAPGASYEQYF
>15|TRBD2|TRBJ2-7|TRBV6-1|NA
TGTGCCAGCAGGGAACTAGCGGGCGGCTCCTACGAGCAGTACTTC
CASRELAGGSYEQYF
>16|NA|TRBJ1-3|TRBV9|NA
TGTGCCAGCAGCCCTAGTGGCCCTGGCACTGGAAACACCATATATTTT
CASSPSGPGTGNTIYF
>11|NA|TRBJ2-2|TRBV13|NA
TGTGCCAGCTCCCTAAGCGGGGAGCTGTTTTTT
CASSLSGELFF
>13|NA|TRBJ2-2|TRBV5-4|NA
TGTGCCAGCAGCTTTATGGGGGCCGGGGAGCTGTTTTTT
CASSFMGAGELFF
>13|NA|TRBJ2-7|TRBV28|NA
TGTGCCAGCAGTCTGGACGGCTCCTACGAGCAGTACTTC
CASSLDGSYEQYF
>16|NA|TRBJ1-1|TRBV9|NA
TGTGCCAGCAGCCCCTATGTCATGGACTTGGGGGGTGAAGCTTTCTTT
CASSPYVMDLGGEAFF
>16|NA|TRBJ2-7|TRBV7-9|NA
TGTGCCAGCAGCTTAGTTAGGACAGCTAGCTCCTACGAGCAGTACTTC
CASSLVRTASSYEQYF
>15|TRBD1|TRBJ2-7|TRBV28|NA
TGTGCCAGCAGTTTCTCCAATAGGGGGCACGACGAGCAGTACTTC
CASSFSNRGHDEQYF
>16|NA|TRBJ2-1|TRBV4-2|few
TGTGCCAGCAGCCAAAACAGCCTCCCAGCCTACAATGAGCAGTTCTTC
CASSQNSLPAYNEQFF
>13|TRBD1|TRBJ2-7|TRBV14|NA
TGTGCCAGCAGCCAGACAGGGACCTACGAGCAGTACTTC
CASSQTGTYEQYF
>16|NA|TRBJ1-5|TRBV19|NA
TGTGCCAGTAGTACGGGACCCCGGGACACCCATCAGCCCCAGCATTTT
CASSTGPRDTHQPQHF
>17|TRBD1|TRBJ1-3|TRBV23-1|NA
TGCGCCAGCAGTCGGGGCCACCAGGGGGGCTCTGGAAACACCATATATTTT
CASSRGHQGGSGNTIYF
>15|NA|TRBJ2-2|TRBV27|NA
TGTGCCAGCAGTTTAAATCTAGTAAGCACCGGGGAGCTGTTTTTT
CASSLNLVSTGELFF
>16|TRBD1|TRBJ1-4|TRBV11-2|NA
TGTGCCAGCAGCTTAGAGCTTCGGGACAGCGGCGAAAAACTGTTTTTT
CASSLELRDSGEKLFF
>14|NA|TRBJ1-5|TRBV27|few
TGTGCCAGCAGTCCTACAAGGGTCCCCCAGCCCCAGCATTTT
CASSPTRVPQPQHF
>12|NA|TRBJ1-1|TRBV25-1|NA
TGTGCCACCTGGGGTTTGAACACTGAAGCTTTCTTT
CATWGLNTEAFF
>14|NA|TRBJ2-7|TRBV5-4|NA
TGTGCCAGCAGCTCCCTTGGGAGCTCCTACGAGCAGTACTTC
CASSSLGSSYEQYF
>14|NA|TRBJ2-3|TRBV25-1|NA
TGTGCCAGCAGTGTGGGACGGGTTCGGGATACGCAGTATTTT
CASSVGRVRDTQYF
>16|NA|TRBJ2-1|TRBV7-9|NA
TGTGCCAGCAGCACCCGCAGGGGGGTATCCTACAATGAGCAGTTCTTC
CASSTRRGVSYNEQFF
>17|NA|TRBJ2-1|TRBV18|NA
TGTGCCAGCTCACCACCGGGACCGATGGTTGCCAACAATGAGCAGTTCTTC
CASSPPGPMVANNEQFF
>12|NA|TRBJ1-2|TRBV9|once
TGTGCCAGCAAGGTTCTCAGCTATGGCTACACCTTC
CASKVLSYGYTF
>13|NA|TRBJ2-1|TRBV7-7|once
TGTGCCAGCAGCTCTAGCTGGGGGAATGAGCAGTTCTTC
CASSSSWGNEQFF
>16|NA|TRBJ1-3|TRBV21-1|NA
TGTGCCAGCAGCACATACAGGTTCCGCTCTGGAAACACCATATATTTT
CASSTYRFRSGNTIYF
>13|NA|TRBJ1-3|TRBV30|NA
TGTGCCTGGGGACCCTTCTCTGGAAACACCATATATTTT
CAWGPFSGNTIYF
>15|TRBD1|TRBJ1-4|TRBV5-1|NA
TGCGCCAGCAGTTTCGAGACAGGGACCGCGGAAAAACTGTTTTTT
CASSFETGTAEKLFF
>14|TRBD2|TRBJ2-7|TRBV19|NA
TGTGCCAGTAGCTTTAGCGGGAGATCCTACGAGCAGTACTTC
CASSFSGRSYEQYF